The present T cell receptor (beta chain) was sequenced within a study of shared clonotypes between healthy human individuals. The material for each subset, its genomic DNA, was split evenly across several immunoSEQ plates. Per the original methods: Because ImmunoSEQ provided only junction sequences with no quality scores, the filtering differed. Sequencing was performed with immunoSEQ multiplex PCR; in TCRdb, only in-frame clones are kept and a portion is missing. V, J and clone size derive from that table, while D and trimming were established from the DNA sequence. Counted here are about 360,000 clones, about 70% occurring once; the ten biggest clones make up less than 11%. V lost 2 bases, J lost 1 base, and 8 bases lay in between. CDR1 MNHEY and CDR2 SMNVEV come from the germline V gene (reference sequence). This CDR3 is 15 amino acids long. A word on this clone: Its antigen is as yet unknown.

Notes on the study in general: Despite large depth, sorted-subset datasets appeared incompletely sequenced.

The receptor comes from a man younger than 45 in good health. The sequenced sample consisted of memory CD4+ T cells sorted from blood. Subset of the sample: CD45RA-negative fraction. V and J are TRBV27 and TRBJ2-2; the D is unclear. CDR3 sequence: CASSLTYKNTGELFF. The CDR3 DNA reads TGTGCCAGCAGTTTAACATATAAGAACACCGGGGAGCTGTTTTTT.